This TCR beta chain was identified in a study of human CD8 memory T cell subsets. Study-wide points: Stem-like memory and precursor exhausted T cell populations exhibited comparably high diversity, in distinction to effector memory cells.

The germline CDR1 and CDR2 sequences are LGHNA and YSLEER. The CDR3 contains 13 residues. Worth noting for this clonotype: What it recognizes is unknown.

UMI-labeled 5' RACE was the method by which TCR beta libraries were made. TCRdb re-called the 5' RACE reads, yielding one record per CDR3 amino acid sequence without DNA. Recorded for this sample: 8,500 to 10,000 distinct CDR3 sequences. The specimen was CD8+ T cells from PBMCs. The receptor's source is a human donor in good health. The chain joins TRBV4-3 to TRBJ2-4. The CDR3 region is CASSQVSGYDKYF.